This T cell receptor beta chain was found in a study of CD8+ T cells in alopecia areata. In the study overall: Treated patients received oral tofacitinib, 5 to 10 mg twice daily. Study-wide points: Scalp specimens additionally yield sequences from normal skin's resident alphabeta T cells.

RNA extraction and reverse transcription yielded cDNA as sequencing template. Repertoires were generated with immunoSEQ multiplex PCR, while TCRdb's copy carries only in-frame clones and drops some. The sample shows some 180,000 clones, roughly 63% of them seen only once. On this clone: What it binds is unknown.

The CDR3 covers 11 residues. Germline V lookup: CDR1 SQVTM, CDR2 ANQGSEA. Trimming removed 4 bases from V and 10 bases from J; junction bases left unmatched: 4. Peripheral blood and lesional scalp punch biopsies came from alopecia areata patients. A FACSAria was used to sort CD4+ and CD8+ T cells. These cells came from PBMCs. The sample was CD4+ T cells sorted from blood, taken at week 0. This clonotype was sampled from a human donor with alopecia areata. The chain employs TRBV29-1 and TRBJ1-1; 9 bases are shared with TRBD1. CDR3 protein: CSVGRQGGAFF. CDR3 nucleotide sequence: TGCAGCGTTGGCCGACAGGGGGGAGCTTTCTTT.